The 18 T cell receptor beta chains below come from one sample, sequenced in a study of blood T cell repertoires in COVID-19. Data came from immunoSEQ multiplex PCR; TCRdb stores just in-frame clones and leaves some out. The sample holds 210,000 or so clones; around nine tenths are singletons and the top ten take roughly 1.5%. Sequencing used peripheral blood. Every receptor here comes from a man aged 18 to 30 with active or convalescent COVID-19.

The chain couples TRBV10-2 to TRBJ1-3; D might be TRBD1 (6 bases). The length of the CDR3 is 12 residues. Trimming cost V 11 bases and J 2 bases, with 10 bases left between them. Germline V lookup: CDR1 WSHSY, CDR2 SAAADI. In DNA, the CDR3 is TGCGCCGCCAGGGGAACTGGAAACACCATATATTTT. The encoded protein is CAARGTGNTIYF.

This clone was observed once. The chain uses TRBV9 and TRBJ1-2, with D hard to call. Trimming took 0 bases from V and 0 from J, leaving 9 bases between them. The CDR3 covers 15 residues. CDR1 and CDR2 from the germline V gene are SGDLS and YYNGEE. The CDR3 DNA reads as TGTGCCAGCAGCGTAGGGTCAGAAGCTAACTATGGCTACACCTTC. Translating it yields CASSVGSEANYGYTF.

The chain has TRBV18 and TRBJ1-1; the D is unclear. The CDR3 runs 16 residues. Germline CDR1 and CDR2: KGHSH and LQKENI. Trimming left V 2 bases short and J 1 base short, with 14 bases between. The CDR3 sequence: CASSPSMVAANTEAFF. The CDR3 DNA is TGTGCCAGCTCACCAAGCATGGTGGCGGCGAACACTGAAGCTTTCTTT.

This rearrangement joins TRBV6-4 to TRBJ1-1; the D is unclear. Germline CDR1 MRHNA, CDR2 SNTAGT. V dropped 0 bases and J dropped 9 bases, with 8 bases sitting between them. The CDR3 is made up of 12 amino acids. This CDR3 reads CASSDSGRKAFF. CDR3 DNA sequence: TGTGCCAGCAGTGACTCAGGGAGAAAAGCTTTCTTT.

The chain joins TRBV5-1 to TRBJ1-6; perhaps TRBD1 as D (5 bases). With 5 bases removed from V and 7 bases from J, the gap between germline ends came to 13 bases. The CDR3 sequence is 14 residues long. The germline CDR1 and CDR2 sequences are SGHRS and YFSETQ. CDR3 sequence (DNA): TGCGCCAGCAGGGACGGGGGATCGAATTCACCCCTCCACTTT. It yields the protein CASRDGGSNSPLHF.

CDR3 DNA sequence: TGTGCCAGCAGCCAAGTGGGGTACAAGACGGGACTAGCGGGAGCTCACAATGAGCAGTTCTTC. Translation: CASSQVGYKTGLAGAHNEQFF. The V and J genes are TRBV3-1 (or the pseudogene TRBV3-2) and TRBJ2-1, with 14 nucleotides matching TRBD2. Trimming took 1 base from V and 5 from J; bases not matched to a gene: 16. Germline V lookup: CDR1 LGHDT, CDR2 YNNKEL (reference sequence). CDR3 length: 21 residues.

This rearrangement joins TRBV20-1 to TRBJ2-5, with D perhaps matching TRBD2 (6 bases). V was clipped by 3 bases and J by 5 bases, with 13 bases between them. This CDR3 has 13 amino acids. Looked up from germline, CDR1 is DFQATT and CDR2 is SNEGSKA (reference sequence). The CDR3 DNA reads TGCAGTGCTAGTCCCGGGGGTGCTGAGACCCAGTACTTC. Translating gives CSASPGGAETQYF.

The rearrangement links TRBV28 to TRBJ2-1; TRBD2 matches 10 bases. From germline, CDR1 is MDHEN and CDR2 SYDVKM. This CDR3 has 15 residues. V shed 3 bases and J 9 bases; nucleotides not matched to a gene: 8. The CDR3 DNA sequence: TGTGCCAGCAGTTTTCTAGCGGGAGATCCGGGTGAGCAGTTCTTC. This translates into CASSFLAGDPGEQFF.

This clone was found once. This sequence joins TRBV11-2 and TRBJ1-6; D remains unclear. This CDR3 has 16 amino acids. Germline-derived CDR1 and CDR2 are SGHAT and FQNNGV. The V end lost 1 base, the J end lost 9 bases, and 16 bases lay between the germline ends. CDR3 sequence: CASSLGSGIWSSPLHF. The CDR3 bases are TGTGCCAGCAGCTTAGGGTCGGGGATTTGGAGTTCACCCCTCCACTTT. The whole variable domain, filled in from reference TRBV11-2 and TRBJ1-6, reads EAGVAQSPRYKIIEKRQSVAFWCNPISGHATLYWYQQILGQGPKLLIQFQNNGVVDDSQLPKDRFSAERLKGVDSTLKIQPAKLEDSAVYLCASSLGSGIWSSPLHFGNGTRLTVT.

Concerning this clone: This CDR3 is also generated by other DNA sequences in the sample. This CDR3 is CASSLRTGGNQPQHF. DNA for the CDR3: TGTGCCAGCAGCTTACGGACAGGGGGCAATCAGCCCCAGCATTTT. This chain links TRBV5-8 with TRBJ1-5, with 9 bases identical to TRBD1. The CDR3 spans 15 residues. CDR1 is SGHTS and CDR2 is YDEGEE in the germline V gene. V lost 2 bases, J lost 2 bases, and 2 bases stayed unmatched. The full variable domain, rest sourced from reference TRBV5-8 and TRBJ1-5, is EAGVTQSPTHLIKTRGQQATLRCSPISGHTSVYWYQQALGLGLQFLLWYDEGEERNRGNFPPRFSGRQFPNYSSELNVNALELEDSALYLCASSLRTGGNQPQHFGDGTRLSIL.

This clone has only a few counts. This rearrangement joins TRBV12-3 or TRBV12-4 to TRBJ1-5; 8 bases align to TRBD1. V dropped 11 bases and J dropped 7; count of bases not matched to a gene: 7. The length of the CDR3 is 12 residues. In nucleotides, the CDR3 is TGTGCCGGATACAGGGGGACCCAGCCCCAGCATTTT. This codes for CAGYRGTQPQHF.

The chain is built from TRBV7-9 and TRBJ2-7; 9 bases are shared with TRBD1. Germline CDR1 SEHNR, CDR2 FQNEAQ (reference sequence). The V and J ends lost 1 base and 6 bases, in that order; junction bases with no gene match: 4. This CDR3 contains 14 residues. CDR3 bases: TGTGCCAGCAGCTTAGTACAGGGGGCCGGCGAGCAGTACTTC. Amino acids: CASSLVQGAGEQYF.

The chain uses TRBV18 and TRBJ2-7; 7 nucleotides agree with TRBD1. CDR3 length equals 13 residues. V lost 3 bases to trimming and J lost 1 base; unmatched junction nucleotides: 0. In germline, CDR1 is KGHSH, CDR2 LQKENI. CDR3 sequence reads: CASSPGQSYEQYF. In nucleotides, the CDR3 is TGTGCCAGCTCACCGGGACAGTCCTACGAGCAGTACTTC.

This clone was recorded a few times. The rearrangement uses TRBV5-6 and TRBJ2-7; a weak D match, TRBD1 (5 bases). The CDR3 sequence is 14 residues long. The V gene's germline CDR1 is SGHDT and CDR2 YYEEEE. V lost 2 bases and J lost 0, with 9 bases in between. CDR3 in amino acids: CASSLGAASYEQYF. In nucleotides, the CDR3 is TGTGCCAGCAGCTTAGGGGCCGCCTCCTACGAGCAGTACTTC.

This clone came up once. The chain couples TRBV2 to TRBJ2-7; 7 bases fit TRBD1. Germline CDR1 reads SNHLY; CDR2 reads FYNNEI. This CDR3 contains 14 residues. V lost 4 bases and J lost 2; bases outside the gene matches: 5. Here the CDR3 DNA reads TGTGCCAGCAGTGGGTCAGGGGGAGCCTACGAGCAGTACTTC. It is translated as CASSGSGGAYEQYF. Full variable domain (rest looked up from reference TRBV2 and TRBJ2-7): EPEVTQTPSHQVTQMGQEVILRCVPISNHLYFYWYRQILGQKVEFLVSFYNNEISEKSEIFDDQFSVERPDGSNFTLKIRSTKLEDSAMYFCASSGSGGAYEQYFGPGTRLTVT.

The genes are TRBV6-1 and TRBJ1-2; weak D call: TRBD1 (5 bases). The CDR3 is made up of 12 amino acids. V shed 6 bases and J shed 5 bases, with 10 bases lying between them. Germline CDR1 and CDR2: MNHNS and SASEGT. The CDR3 bases are TGTGCCAGCAGACAGGATTCATATGGCTACACCTTC. This translates into CASRQDSYGYTF.

This clone was found many times. The V gene is TRBV15, the J gene TRBJ2-1, with 10 bases that match TRBD2. Trimming took 8 bases from V and 9 from J; bases not matched to a gene: 10. Germline-derived CDR1 and CDR2 are LNHNV and YYDKDF (reference sequence). The CDR3 totals 14 residues. CDR3 residues: CATGTGTSASEQFF. CDR3 DNA: TGTGCCACCGGAACCGGGACTAGCGCGAGTGAGCAGTTCTTC.

The chain is built from TRBV7-9 and TRBJ2-5; 11 bases fit TRBD2. Germline V lookup: CDR1 SEHNR, CDR2 FQNEAQ (reference sequence). This CDR3 has 15 residues. V dropped 8 bases and J dropped 3; count of bases not matched to a gene: 8. The DNA of the CDR3 is TGTGCCAGCCGGTGGGGACTAGCGGATAAAGAGACCCAGTACTTC. Amino acid sequence: CASRWGLADKETQYF.